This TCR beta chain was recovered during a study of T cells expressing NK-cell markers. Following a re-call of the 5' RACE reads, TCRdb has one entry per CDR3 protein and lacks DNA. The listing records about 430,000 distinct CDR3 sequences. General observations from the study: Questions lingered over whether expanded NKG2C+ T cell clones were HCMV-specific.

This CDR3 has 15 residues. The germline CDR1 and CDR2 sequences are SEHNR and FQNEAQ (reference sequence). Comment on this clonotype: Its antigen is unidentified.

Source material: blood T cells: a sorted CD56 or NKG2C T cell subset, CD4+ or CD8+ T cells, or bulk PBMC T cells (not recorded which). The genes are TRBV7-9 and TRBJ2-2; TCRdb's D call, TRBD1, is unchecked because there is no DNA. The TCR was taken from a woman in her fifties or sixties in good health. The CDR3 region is CASSERGGAAGELFF.